The 8 T cell receptor beta chains below come from one sample, sequenced in a study of T cell repertoires in cytomegalovirus infection. TCRdb redid the calling of the reads with MiXCR, one entry per CDR3 protein. The data hold 680,000 or so distinct CDR3 sequences, with around 30% observed a single time. No antigen has been identified for these receptors. Sequences were derived from cultured PBMCs, sampled from culture after CMV antigen stimulation. The receptors here all came from a human donor in good health (CMV status not recorded). Some clones in this sample may be carry-over from other donors' samples.

This clonotype was counted between two and nine times. The rearrangement joins TRBV12-3 or TRBV12-4 to TRBJ2-5; no clear D. V lost 3 bases to trimming and J lost 5 bases, with 7 bases between them. CDR3 length equals 12 residues. DNA of the CDR3: TGTGCCAGCAGTTTTGTCTTGGAGACCCAGTACTTC. As protein: CASSFVLETQYF.

CDR3 region: CASSDPFFRPPLHF. DNA of the CDR3: TGTGCCAGCAGTGATCCCTTCTTCCGTCCACCCCTCCACTTT. This chain joins TRBV6-1 and TRBJ1-6; no clear D. V lost 3 bases to trimming and J lost 11 bases, with 14 bases between them. Per the germline V gene, CDR1 is MNHNS and CDR2 is SASEGT. CDR3 length: 14 residues.

The chain employs TRBV11-2 and TRBJ2-2; TRBD1 matches 8 bases. Looked up from germline, CDR1 is SGHAT and CDR2 is FQNNGV. This CDR3 region has 14 residues. V was pared by 6 bases and J by 4 bases, with 4 bases of the junction left unmatched. DNA for the CDR3: TGTGCCAGCAGGGTACAGGGGGGCACCGGGGAGCTGTTTTTT. Its translation: CASRVQGGTGELFF.

This clonotype is a singleton in its sample. This rearrangement joins TRBV19 to TRBJ2-7; TRBD1 agrees at 8 bases. Germline CDR1 is LNHDA and CDR2 is SQIVND (reference sequence). V gave up 4 bases and J gave up 6 bases; unmatched junction bases: 11. The CDR3 is 15 residues long. The CDR3 loop reads CASSTPGTGSGEQYF. The DNA of the CDR3 is TGTGCCAGTAGTACCCCTGGGACAGGTTCAGGCGAGCAGTACTTC.

The chain carries TRBV7-9 and TRBJ1-4; possible D gene TRBD1, 6 bases. CDR1 and CDR2 (germline): SEHNR, FQNEAQ (reference sequence). This CDR3 contains 14 residues. V shed 3 bases and J shed 7 bases, with 12 bases lying between them. The CDR3 DNA is TGTGCCAGCAGCTTCGGACAGAAAGTTGAAAAACTGTTTTTT. It specifies CASSFGQKVEKLFF. Filled out from reference TRBV7-9 and TRBJ1-4, the complete variable domain reads DTGVSQNPRHKITKRGQNVTFRCDPISEHNRLYWYRQTLGQGPEFLTYFQNEAQLEKSRLLSDRFSAERPKGSFSTLEIQRTEQGDSAMYLCASSFGQKVEKLFFGSGTQLSVL.

The gene calls are TRBV6-2 or TRBV6-3 and TRBJ2-1, with TRBD2 matching 16 bases. Germline CDR1 and CDR2: MNHEY and SVGEGT. The CDR3 spans 17 residues. V shed 6 bases and J 1 base; nucleotides not matched to a gene: 3. The DNA of the CDR3 is TGTGCCAGCAGGGGACTAGCGGGAGGGACTTCCTACAATGAGCAGTTCTTC. Translating it yields CASRGLAGGTSYNEQFF.

This clonotype was seen many times. The rearrangement links TRBV7-2 to TRBJ1-2, with 7 positions matching TRBD1. This CDR3 contains 14 residues. Germline V gene data show CDR1 as SGHTA and CDR2 as FQGNSA. Trimming removed 7 bases from V and 8 bases from J; junction bases left unmatched: 13. CDR3: CASTPQGNFMGYTF. The CDR3 DNA follows: TGTGCCAGCACGCCACAGGGGAACTTTATGGGCTACACCTTC.

The genes are TRBV28 and TRBJ2-7, with D possibly being TRBD2 (7 bases). V was clipped by 6 bases and J by 8 bases, with 20 bases between them. This CDR3 has 14 amino acids. The germline V gene has CDR1 MDHEN and CDR2 SYDVKM. The CDR3 DNA sequence: TGTGCCAGCAGCCTAAGGGGGGGAGAGGGTCAGCAGTACTTC. This translates into CASSLRGGEGQQYF.